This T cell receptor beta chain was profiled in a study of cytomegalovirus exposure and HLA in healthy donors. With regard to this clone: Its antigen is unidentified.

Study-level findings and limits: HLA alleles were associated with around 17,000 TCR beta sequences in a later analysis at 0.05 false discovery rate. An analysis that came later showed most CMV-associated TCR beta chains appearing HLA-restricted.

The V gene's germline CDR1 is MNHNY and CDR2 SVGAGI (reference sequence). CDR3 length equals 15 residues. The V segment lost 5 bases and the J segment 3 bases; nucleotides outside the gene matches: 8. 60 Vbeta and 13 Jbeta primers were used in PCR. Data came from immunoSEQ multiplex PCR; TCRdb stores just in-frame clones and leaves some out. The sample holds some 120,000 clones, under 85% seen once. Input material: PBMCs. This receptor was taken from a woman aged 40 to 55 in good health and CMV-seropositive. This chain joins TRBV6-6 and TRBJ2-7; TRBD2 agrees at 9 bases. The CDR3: CASSDWTSAVYEQYF. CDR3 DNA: TGTGCCAGCAGTGATTGGACTAGCGCCGTCTACGAGCAGTACTTC.